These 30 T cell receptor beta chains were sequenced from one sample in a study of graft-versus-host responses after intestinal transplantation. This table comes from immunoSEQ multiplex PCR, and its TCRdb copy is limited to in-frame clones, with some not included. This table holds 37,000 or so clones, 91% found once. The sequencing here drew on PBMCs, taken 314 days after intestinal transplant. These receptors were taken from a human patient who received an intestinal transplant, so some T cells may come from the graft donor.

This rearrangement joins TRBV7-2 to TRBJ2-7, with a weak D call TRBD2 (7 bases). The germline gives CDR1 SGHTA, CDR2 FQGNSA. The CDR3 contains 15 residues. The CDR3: CAIRGRGGREYEQYF. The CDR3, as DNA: TGTGCTATAAGGGGAAGAGGGGGGAGGGAATACGAGCAGTACTTC.

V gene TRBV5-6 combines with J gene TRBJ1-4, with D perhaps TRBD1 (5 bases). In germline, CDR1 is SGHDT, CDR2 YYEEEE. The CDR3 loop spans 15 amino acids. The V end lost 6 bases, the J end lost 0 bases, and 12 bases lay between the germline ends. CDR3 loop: CASIQGGATNEKLFF. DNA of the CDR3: TGTGCCAGCATCCAGGGAGGGGCAACTAATGAAAAACTGTTTTTT.

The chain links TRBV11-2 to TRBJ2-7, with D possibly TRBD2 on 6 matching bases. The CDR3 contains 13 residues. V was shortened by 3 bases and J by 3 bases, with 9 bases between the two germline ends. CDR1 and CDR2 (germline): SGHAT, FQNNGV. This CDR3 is CASSLGGRYEQYF. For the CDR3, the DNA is TGTGCCAGCAGCTTGGGGGGACGCTACGAGCAGTACTTC.

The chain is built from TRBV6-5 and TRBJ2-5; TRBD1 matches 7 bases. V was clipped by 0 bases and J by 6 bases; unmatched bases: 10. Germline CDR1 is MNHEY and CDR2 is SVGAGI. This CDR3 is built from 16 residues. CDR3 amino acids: CASSYSTLRGIKTQYF. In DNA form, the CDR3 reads TGTGCCAGCAGTTACTCGACACTCAGGGGGATAAAGACCCAGTACTTC.

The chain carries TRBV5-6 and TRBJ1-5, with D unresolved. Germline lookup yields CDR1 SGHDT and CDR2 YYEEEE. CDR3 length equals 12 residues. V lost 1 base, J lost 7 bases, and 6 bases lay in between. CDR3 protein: CASSLMGQPQHF. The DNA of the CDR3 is TGTGCCAGCAGCTTGATGGGGCAGCCCCAGCATTTT.

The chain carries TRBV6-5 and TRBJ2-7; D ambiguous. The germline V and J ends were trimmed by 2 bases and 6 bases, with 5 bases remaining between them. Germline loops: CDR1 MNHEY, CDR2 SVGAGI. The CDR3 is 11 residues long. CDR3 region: CASSYMGEQYF. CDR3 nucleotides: TGTGCCAGCAGTTACATGGGCGAGCAGTACTTC.

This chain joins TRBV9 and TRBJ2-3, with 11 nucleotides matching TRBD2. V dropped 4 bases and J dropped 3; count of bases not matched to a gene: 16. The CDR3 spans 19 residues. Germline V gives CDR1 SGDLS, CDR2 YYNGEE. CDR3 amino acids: CASSPGRALAGGRTDTQYF. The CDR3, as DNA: TGTGCCAGCAGCCCCGGTCGGGCTCTAGCGGGGGGTAGGACAGATACGCAGTATTTT.

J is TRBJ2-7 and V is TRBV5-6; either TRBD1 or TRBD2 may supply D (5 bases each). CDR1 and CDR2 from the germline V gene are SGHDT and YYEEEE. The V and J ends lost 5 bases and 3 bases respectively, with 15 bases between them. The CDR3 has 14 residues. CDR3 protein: CASSLDRDHYEQYF. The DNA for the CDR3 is TGTGCCAGCAGTCTTGACCGGGACCACTACGAGCAGTACTTC.

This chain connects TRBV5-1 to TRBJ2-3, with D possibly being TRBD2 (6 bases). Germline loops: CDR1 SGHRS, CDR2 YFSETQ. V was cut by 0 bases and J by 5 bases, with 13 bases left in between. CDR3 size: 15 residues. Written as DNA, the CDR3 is TGCGCCAGCAGCTTGGTGGCGGGGCGGGTAGATACGCAGTATTTT. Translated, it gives CASSLVAGRVDTQYF. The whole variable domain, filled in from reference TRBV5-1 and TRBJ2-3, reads KAGVTQTPRYLIKTRGQQVTLSCSPISGHRSVSWYQQTPGQGLQFLFEYFSETQRNKGNFPGRFSGRQFSNSRSEMNVSTLELGDSALYLCASSLVAGRVDTQYFGPGTRLTVL.

The CDR3 sequence: CASSPPGLAGLYEQYF. The CDR3 DNA follows: TGTGCCAGCTCACCACCCGGACTAGCGGGCCTGTACGAGCAGTACTTC. The gene calls are TRBV18 and TRBJ2-7; TRBD2 agrees at 11 bases. This CDR3 is built from 16 residues. Germline V gene lookup returns CDR1 KGHSH and CDR2 LQKENI. V gave up 0 bases and J gave up 4 bases; unmatched junction bases: 5.

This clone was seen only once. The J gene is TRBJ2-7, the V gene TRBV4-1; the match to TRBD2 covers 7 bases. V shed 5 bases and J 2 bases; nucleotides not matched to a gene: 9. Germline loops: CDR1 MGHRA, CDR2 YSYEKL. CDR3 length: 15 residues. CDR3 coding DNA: TGCGCCAGCAGCTATACCGGGGACTATGCCTACGAGCAGTACTTC. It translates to CASSYTGDYAYEQYF.

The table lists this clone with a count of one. The CDR3: CAISESLLQNIQYF. CDR3 nucleotides: TGTGCCATCAGTGAGTCGCTACTACAAAACATTCAGTACTTC. The chain recombines TRBV10-3 with TRBJ2-4; no clear D gene. The germline CDR1 and CDR2 sequences are ENHRY and SYGVKD. This CDR3 region has 14 residues. The V gene lost 0 bases and the J gene lost 5 bases, with 8 bases spanning the gap.

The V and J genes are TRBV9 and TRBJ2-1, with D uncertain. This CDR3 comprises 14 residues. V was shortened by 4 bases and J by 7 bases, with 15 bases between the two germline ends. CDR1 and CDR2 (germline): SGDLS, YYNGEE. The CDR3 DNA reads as TGTGCCAGCAGCCCTCAAAGCCTGGGGAATGAGCAGTTCTTC. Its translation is CASSPQSLGNEQFF.

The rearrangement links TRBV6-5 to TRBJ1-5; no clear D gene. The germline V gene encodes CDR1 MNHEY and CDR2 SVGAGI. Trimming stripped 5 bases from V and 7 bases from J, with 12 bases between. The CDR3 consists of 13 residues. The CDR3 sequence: CASSALIRQPQHF. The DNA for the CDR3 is TGTGCCAGCAGTGCCCTAATAAGACAGCCCCAGCATTTT.

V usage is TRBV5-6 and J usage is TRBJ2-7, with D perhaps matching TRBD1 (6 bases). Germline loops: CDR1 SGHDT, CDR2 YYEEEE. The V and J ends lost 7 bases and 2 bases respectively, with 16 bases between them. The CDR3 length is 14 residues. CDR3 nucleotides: TGTGCCAGCCCGACCCCGGGACATCCCTACGAGCAGTACTTC. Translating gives CASPTPGHPYEQYF.

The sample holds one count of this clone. CDR3 amino acids: CASGINRGGASGGNEQFF. The CDR3 DNA sequence: TGTGCCAGCGGGATCAACAGGGGAGGAGCTAGCGGGGGGAATGAGCAGTTCTTC. The chain recombines TRBV9 with TRBJ2-1, with 11 bases aligning to TRBD2. Losses at the gene ends were 7 bases for V and 7 bases for J; bases not matched to a gene: 19. This CDR3 spans 18 amino acids. Germline CDR1 and CDR2: SGDLS and YYNGEE.

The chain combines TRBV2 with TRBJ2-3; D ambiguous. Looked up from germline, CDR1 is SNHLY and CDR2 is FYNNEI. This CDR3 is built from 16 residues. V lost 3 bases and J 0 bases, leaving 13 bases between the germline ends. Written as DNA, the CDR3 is TGTGCCAGCAGTGATTTGGTAGATGGGAGCACAGATACGCAGTATTTT. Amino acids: CASSDLVDGSTDTQYF.

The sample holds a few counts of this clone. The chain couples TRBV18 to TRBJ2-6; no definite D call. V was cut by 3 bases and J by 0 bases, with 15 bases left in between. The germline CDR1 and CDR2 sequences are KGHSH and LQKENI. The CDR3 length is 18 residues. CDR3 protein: CASSPIPQAISGANVLTF. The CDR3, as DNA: TGTGCCAGCTCACCCATCCCCCAGGCTATCTCTGGGGCCAACGTCCTGACTTTC.

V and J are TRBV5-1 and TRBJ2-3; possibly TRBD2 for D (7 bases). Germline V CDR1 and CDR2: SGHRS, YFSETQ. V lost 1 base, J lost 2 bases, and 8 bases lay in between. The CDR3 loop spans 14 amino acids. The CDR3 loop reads CASSLRGATDTQYF. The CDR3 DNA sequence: TGCGCCAGCAGCTTGCGGGGGGCCACAGATACGCAGTATTTT.

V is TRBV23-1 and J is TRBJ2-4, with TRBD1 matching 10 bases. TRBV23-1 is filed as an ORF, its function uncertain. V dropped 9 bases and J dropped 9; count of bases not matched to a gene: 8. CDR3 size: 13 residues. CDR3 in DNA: TGCGCCAGACCGGGACAGGGGTTTAGCATTCAGTACTTC. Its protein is CARPGQGFSIQYF.

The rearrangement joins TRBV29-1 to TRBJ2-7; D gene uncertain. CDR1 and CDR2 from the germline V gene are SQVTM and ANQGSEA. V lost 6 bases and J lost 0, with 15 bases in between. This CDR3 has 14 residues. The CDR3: CSVPDPESSYEQYF. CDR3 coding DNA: TGCAGCGTGCCGGACCCTGAGAGCTCCTACGAGCAGTACTTC.

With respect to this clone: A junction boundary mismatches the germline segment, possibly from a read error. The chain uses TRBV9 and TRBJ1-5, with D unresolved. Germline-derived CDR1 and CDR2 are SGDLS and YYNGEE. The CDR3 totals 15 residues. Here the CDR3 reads CASSVAGDSNRPQHF. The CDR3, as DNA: TGTGCCAGCAGCGTAGCGGGAGATAGCAATCGGCCCCAGCATTTT.

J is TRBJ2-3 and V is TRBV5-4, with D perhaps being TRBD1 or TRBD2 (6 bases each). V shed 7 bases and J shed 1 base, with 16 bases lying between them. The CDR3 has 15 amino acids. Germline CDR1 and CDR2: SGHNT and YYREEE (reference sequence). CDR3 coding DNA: TGTGCCAGCCGCAAGGGGGGCTATCGCACAGATACGCAGTATTTT. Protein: CASRKGGYRTDTQYF.

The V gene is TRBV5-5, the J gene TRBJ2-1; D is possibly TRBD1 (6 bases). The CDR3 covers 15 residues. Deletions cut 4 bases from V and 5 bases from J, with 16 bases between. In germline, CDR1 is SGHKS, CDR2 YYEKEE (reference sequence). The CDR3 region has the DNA TGTGCCAGCAGCAAAGGACAGCCTGGGGACAATGAGCAGTTCTTC. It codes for CASSKGQPGDNEQFF.

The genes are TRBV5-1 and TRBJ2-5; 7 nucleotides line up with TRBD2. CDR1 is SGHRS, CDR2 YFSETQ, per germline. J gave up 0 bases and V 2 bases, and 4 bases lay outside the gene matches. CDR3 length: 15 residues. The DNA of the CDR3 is TGCGCCAGCAGCTTCGAACTAGCGTACCAAGAGACCCAGTACTTC. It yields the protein CASSFELAYQETQYF.

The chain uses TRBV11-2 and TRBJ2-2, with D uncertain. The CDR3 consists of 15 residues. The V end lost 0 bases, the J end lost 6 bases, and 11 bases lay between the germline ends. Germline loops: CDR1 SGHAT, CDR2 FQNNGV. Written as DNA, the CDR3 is TGTGCCAGCAGCTTAGATCGCTGGCCCCCCGGGGAGCTGTTTTTT. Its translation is CASSLDRWPPGELFF.

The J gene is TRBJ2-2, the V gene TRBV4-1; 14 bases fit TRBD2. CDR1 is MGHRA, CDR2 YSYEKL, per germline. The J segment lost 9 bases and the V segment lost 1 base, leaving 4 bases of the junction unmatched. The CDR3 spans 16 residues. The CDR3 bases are TGCGCCAGCAGCCAAGGACTAGCGGGGGGGCCGAGGGAGCTGTTTTTT. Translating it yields CASSQGLAGGPRELFF.

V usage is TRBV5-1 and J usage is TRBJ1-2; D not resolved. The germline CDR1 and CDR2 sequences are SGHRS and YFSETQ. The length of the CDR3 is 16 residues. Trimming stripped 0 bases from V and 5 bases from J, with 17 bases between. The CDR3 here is CASSLAAGLGLYGYTF. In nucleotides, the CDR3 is TGCGCCAGCAGCTTGGCGGCAGGCTTAGGATTGTATGGCTACACCTTC.

CDR3 sequence reads: CASSVPGTGYGYTF. The DNA for the CDR3 is TGTGCCAGCAGCGTACCTGGGACAGGGTATGGCTACACCTTC. The J gene is TRBJ1-2, the V gene TRBV2; 9 nucleotides align to TRBD1. This CDR3 is built from 14 residues. The V gene's germline CDR1 is SNHLY and CDR2 FYNNEI. V trimming: 6 bases; J trimming: 5 bases; junction bases outside the gene matches: 7.

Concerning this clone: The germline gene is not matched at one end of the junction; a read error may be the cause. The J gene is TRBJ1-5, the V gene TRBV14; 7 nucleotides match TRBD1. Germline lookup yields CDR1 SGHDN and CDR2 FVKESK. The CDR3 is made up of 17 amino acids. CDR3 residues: CASSQIRQGYSNRPQHF. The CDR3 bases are TGTGCCAGCAGCCAAATAAGACAGGGCTATAGCAATCGGCCCCAGCATTTT.